A selection of T cell receptor beta chains follows, all from one sample in a study of beta chain features in type 1 diabetes. TCRdb's table, derived via immunoSEQ multiplex PCR, lists solely in-frame clones and lacks some. The sample yields about 650,000 clones, roughly an eighth seen once. The sample taken for sequencing was naive CD4+ T cells from blood. Receptors originate from a man aged 25 to 40 with type 1 diabetes. Both conserved end residues are part of each CDR3. D genes are given only for firm matches. Rows may omit the clone size; those that give it use once, few, many or a size class.

J gene: TRBJ1-5
V gene: TRBV14
clone size: few
D gene: .
CDR3 protein: CASRFRTLNQPQHF
CDR3 DNA: TGTGCCAGCAGGTTCAGGACCCTCAATCAGCCCCAGCATTTT

J gene: TRBJ2-3
V gene: TRBV4-3
clone size: few
D gene: .
CDR3 protein: CASSQDPGGRGPTDTQYF
CDR3 DNA: TGCGCCAGCAGCCAAGATCCGGGGGGCCGGGGTCCCACAGATACGCAGTATTTT

J gene: TRBJ2-7
V gene: TRBV4-2
clone size: few
D gene: .
CDR3 protein: CASSPSEDSSRVQYF
CDR3 DNA: TGTGCCAGCAGCCCCAGCGAGGACAGCTCGAGGGTGCAGTACTTC

J gene: TRBJ2-3
V gene: TRBV5-4
clone size: .
D gene: TRBD1
CDR3 protein: CASSPSTGPSDTQYF
CDR3 DNA: TGTGCCAGCAGCCCATCGACAGGGCCATCAGATACGCAGTATTTT

J gene: TRBJ1-5
V gene: TRBV19
clone size: .
D gene: .
CDR3 protein: CASSATPSSTMPQHF
CDR3 DNA: TGTGCCAGTAGTGCTACACCCAGTTCAACCATGCCCCAGCATTTT

J gene: TRBJ2-3
V gene: TRBV5-6
clone size: .
D gene: TRBD1
CDR3 protein: CASSLYPGTGGTDTQYF
CDR3 DNA: TGTGCCAGCAGCTTGTACCCCGGGACAGGGGGTACAGATACGCAGTATTTT

J gene: TRBJ2-5
V gene: TRBV29-1
clone size: few
D gene: .
CDR3 protein: CSSTRTEHETQYF
CDR3 DNA: TGCAGCTCCACTCGGACAGAACACGAGACCCAGTACTTC

J gene: TRBJ2-1
V gene: TRBV20-1
clone size: .
D gene: .
CDR3 protein: CSATPYNEQFF
CDR3 DNA: TGCAGTGCTACCCCGTACAATGAGCAGTTCTTC

J gene: TRBJ2-1
V gene: TRBV4-2
clone size: few
D gene: .
CDR3 protein: CASSQDPLADNEQFF
CDR3 DNA: TGTGCCAGCAGCCAAGATCCCCTCGCAGACAATGAGCAGTTCTTC

J gene: TRBJ2-7
V gene: TRBV6-5
clone size: .
D gene: .
CDR3 protein: CASSYTTGFSSYEQYF
CDR3 DNA: TGTGCCAGCAGTTACACAACAGGTTTTAGCTCCTACGAGCAGTACTTC

J gene: TRBJ1-2
V gene: TRBV27
clone size: few
D gene: TRBD1
CDR3 protein: CASSLTGEGYTF
CDR3 DNA: TGTGCCAGCAGCCTGACAGGGGAAGGCTACACCTTC

J gene: TRBJ2-7
V gene: TRBV6-5
clone size: few
D gene: .
CDR3 protein: CASRKDDGSSYEQYF
CDR3 DNA: TGTGCCAGCAGGAAAGACGACGGTTCCTCCTACGAGCAGTACTTC

J gene: TRBJ2-5
V gene: TRBV5-4
clone size: few
D gene: .
CDR3 protein: CASSLEYGGEETQYF
CDR3 DNA: TGTGCCAGCAGCTTGGAATACGGGGGAGAGGAGACCCAGTACTTC

J gene: TRBJ2-5
V gene: TRBV18
clone size: few
D gene: .
CDR3 protein: CASLATETQYF
CDR3 DNA: TGTGCCAGTCTGGCGACAGAGACCCAGTACTTC

J gene: TRBJ2-6
V gene: TRBV27
clone size: .
D gene: .
CDR3 protein: CASSGGGSYSGANVLTF
CDR3 DNA: TGTGCCAGCAGTGGGGGCGGGTCGTACTCTGGGGCCAACGTCCTGACTTTC

J gene: TRBJ1-1
V gene: TRBV5-1
clone size: .
D gene: .
CDR3 protein: CASSLTDNTEAFF
CDR3 DNA: TGCGCCAGCAGCTTGACAGACAACACTGAAGCTTTCTTT

J gene: TRBJ2-7
V gene: TRBV18
clone size: few
D gene: .
CDR3 protein: CASSPPGRVGEQYF
CDR3 DNA: TGTGCCAGCTCACCCCCCGGTCGAGTGGGTGAGCAGTACTTC

J gene: TRBJ1-5
V gene: TRBV18
clone size: few
D gene: .
CDR3 protein: CASSPQENQPQHF
CDR3 DNA: TGTGCCAGCTCACCGCAAGAAAATCAGCCCCAGCATTTT

J gene: TRBJ1-3
V gene: TRBV13
clone size: .
D gene: .
CDR3 protein: CASSFGRAFGNTIYF
CDR3 DNA: TGTGCCAGCAGCTTTGGAAGGGCGTTTGGAAACACCATATATTTT

J gene: TRBJ1-6
V gene: TRBV6-5
clone size: .
D gene: TRBD1
CDR3 protein: CASSSMGTGTLHF
CDR3 DNA: TGTGCCAGCAGTTCCATGGGGACAGGGACCCTCCACTTT

J gene: TRBJ1-2
V gene: TRBV29-1
clone size: few
D gene: TRBD1
CDR3 protein: CSVVGTGGQGDRYTF
CDR3 DNA: TGCAGCGTTGTCGGGACAGGGGGCCAAGGAGATCGCTACACCTTC

J gene: TRBJ2-2
V gene: TRBV4-3
clone size: few
D gene: .
CDR3 protein: CASSLEERNTGELFF
CDR3 DNA: TGCGCCAGCAGCCTAGAAGAGCGGAACACCGGGGAGCTGTTTTTT

J gene: TRBJ1-4
V gene: TRBV5-4
clone size: few
D gene: TRBD1
CDR3 protein: CASSPTGGNEKLFF
CDR3 DNA: TGTGCCAGCAGTCCAACAGGGGGCAATGAAAAACTGTTTTTT

J gene: TRBJ2-7
V gene: TRBV7-2
clone size: .
D gene: TRBD2
CDR3 protein: CASSFTSGGYYEQYF
CDR3 DNA: TGTGCCAGCAGCTTTACTAGCGGGGGGTACTACGAGCAGTACTTC

J gene: TRBJ1-4
V gene: TRBV2
clone size: few
D gene: .
CDR3 protein: CAWSGVHNEKLFF
CDR3 DNA: TGTGCCTGGAGTGGGGTTCATAATGAAAAACTGTTTTTT

J gene: TRBJ2-7
V gene: TRBV5-1
clone size: .
D gene: .
CDR3 protein: CASSLESPGSYEQYF
CDR3 DNA: TGCGCCAGCAGCTTGGAGTCACCGGGCTCCTACGAGCAGTACTTC

J gene: TRBJ2-1
V gene: TRBV23-1
clone size: many
D gene: .
CDR3 protein: CASSPPGTLYNEQFF
CDR3 DNA: TGCGCCAGCAGTCCTCCCGGGACACTGTACAATGAGCAGTTCTTC

J gene: TRBJ2-5
V gene: TRBV6-6
clone size: few
D gene: .
CDR3 protein: CASLRGLQETQYF
CDR3 DNA: TGTGCCAGCCTACGGGGGTTACAAGAGACCCAGTACTTC

J gene: TRBJ2-2
V gene: TRBV2
clone size: few
D gene: .
CDR3 protein: CASSETRVLNTGELFF
CDR3 DNA: TGTGCCAGCAGTGAGACGCGGGTACTGAACACCGGGGAGCTGTTTTTT

J gene: TRBJ2-7
V gene: TRBV28
clone size: few
D gene: .
CDR3 protein: CASSPRQGGTYEQYF
CDR3 DNA: TGTGCCAGCAGTCCCCGGCAAGGGGGTACGTACGAGCAGTACTTC

J gene: TRBJ2-1
V gene: TRBV5-1
clone size: few
D gene: .
CDR3 protein: CASSLRMSSYNEQFF
CDR3 DNA: TGCGCCAGCAGCTTGCGGATGAGCTCCTACAATGAGCAGTTCTTC

J gene: TRBJ2-1
V gene: TRBV5-4
clone size: .
D gene: TRBD2
CDR3 protein: CASSLDLAGTEQFF
CDR3 DNA: TGTGCCAGCAGCTTGGATTTAGCGGGGACTGAGCAGTTCTTC

J gene: TRBJ2-4
V gene: TRBV14
clone size: many
D gene: .
CDR3 protein: CASSQARGGGIQYF
CDR3 DNA: TGTGCCAGCAGCCAAGCCAGGGGGGGAGGCATTCAGTACTTC

J gene: TRBJ2-3
V gene: TRBV6-1
clone size: few
D gene: TRBD2
CDR3 protein: CASSDRGGITDTQYF
CDR3 DNA: TGTGCCAGCAGTGACCGCGGGGGAATCACAGATACGCAGTATTTT

J gene: TRBJ1-2
V gene: TRBV5-1
clone size: .
D gene: TRBD1
CDR3 protein: CASSNDRVEYGYTF
CDR3 DNA: TGCGCCAGCAGCAACGACAGGGTCGAATATGGCTACACCTTC

J gene: TRBJ1-5
V gene: TRBV5-5
clone size: few
D gene: .
CDR3 protein: CASSRDGSNQPQHF
CDR3 DNA: TGTGCCAGCAGCCGGGACGGTAGCAATCAGCCCCAGCATTTT

J gene: TRBJ1-5
V gene: TRBV6-1
clone size: few
D gene: TRBD1
CDR3 protein: CASSGPGQGAEQPQHF
CDR3 DNA: TGTGCCAGCAGTGGACCGGGACAGGGGGCAGAGCAGCCCCAGCATTTT

J gene: TRBJ2-1
V gene: TRBV5-1
clone size: .
D gene: TRBD1
CDR3 protein: CASSLEGQGARNEQFF
CDR3 DNA: TGCGCCAGCAGCTTGGAAGGACAGGGGGCAAGGAATGAGCAGTTCTTC

J gene: TRBJ2-2
V gene: TRBV4-3
clone size: .
D gene: TRBD2
CDR3 protein: CASSLSSGGEGGELFF
CDR3 DNA: TGCGCCAGCAGCCTCTCTAGCGGGGGAGAAGGCGGGGAGCTGTTTTTT

J gene: TRBJ1-2
V gene: TRBV19
clone size: .
D gene: .
CDR3 protein: CASSRQTTSYGYTF
CDR3 DNA: TGTGCCAGTAGTCGGCAGACTACCTCCTATGGCTACACCTTC

J gene: TRBJ1-4
V gene: TRBV4-3
clone size: .
D gene: .
CDR3 protein: CASSPDLGTTNEKLFF
CDR3 DNA: TGCGCCAGCAGCCCAGACCTGGGTACAACTAATGAAAAACTGTTTTTT

J gene: TRBJ2-1
V gene: TRBV6-5
clone size: few
D gene: .
CDR3 protein: CASSVTGIGRIEQFF
CDR3 DNA: TGTGCCAGCAGTGTTACAGGGATAGGGAGGATTGAGCAGTTCTTC

J gene: TRBJ1-3
V gene: TRBV18
clone size: few
D gene: .
CDR3 protein: CASSQSVIDSGNTIYF
CDR3 DNA: TGTGCCAGCTCCCAATCGGTGATCGACTCTGGAAACACCATATATTTT

J gene: TRBJ2-6
V gene: TRBV27
clone size: few
D gene: TRBD1
CDR3 protein: CASSPGTGLAGANVLTF
CDR3 DNA: TGTGCCAGCAGTCCCGGGACAGGGCTTGCTGGGGCCAACGTCCTGACTTTC

J gene: TRBJ2-5
V gene: TRBV30
clone size: few
D gene: .
CDR3 protein: CAWAVGQETQYF
CDR3 DNA: TGTGCCTGGGCGGTTGGTCAAGAGACCCAGTACTTC

J gene: TRBJ1-2
V gene: TRBV9
clone size: few
D gene: TRBD1
CDR3 protein: CASSATGEWATNGYTF
CDR3 DNA: TGTGCCAGCAGCGCGACAGGGGAGTGGGCCACCAATGGCTACACCTTC

J gene: TRBJ2-7
V gene: TRBV6-5
clone size: few
D gene: TRBD2
CDR3 protein: CASRRTSEFYEQYF
CDR3 DNA: TGTGCCAGCAGAAGAACTAGCGAGTTCTACGAGCAGTACTTC

J gene: TRBJ2-2
V gene: TRBV14
clone size: few
D gene: TRBD1
CDR3 protein: CASSPWTGAGELFF
CDR3 DNA: TGTGCCAGCAGCCCTTGGACAGGGGCCGGGGAGCTGTTTTTT

J gene: TRBJ1-5
V gene: TRBV2
clone size: few
D gene: .
CDR3 protein: CASRPSSTSNQPQHF
CDR3 DNA: TGTGCCAGCAGGCCCTCGTCAACTAGCAATCAGCCCCAGCATTTT

J gene: TRBJ2-1
V gene: TRBV5-1
clone size: .
D gene: .
CDR3 protein: CASSDTSSYNEQFF
CDR3 DNA: TGCGCCAGCAGCGACACGAGCTCCTACAATGAGCAGTTCTTC

J gene: TRBJ1-4
V gene: TRBV27
clone size: .
D gene: .
CDR3 protein: CASSPTASGGEKLFF
CDR3 DNA: TGTGCCAGCAGCCCCACCGCTAGTGGGGGGGAAAAACTGTTTTTT